This T cell receptor (beta chain) is from a study of graft-versus-host responses after intestinal transplantation (dated by TCRdb to 2020 to 2022). A note on the overall study: Multivisceral, liver-intestinal, or isolated intestinal transplants were received by the recipients. Graft-versus-host and host-versus-graft alloreactive T cell clones were tracked in the graft, circulation and bone marrow after intestinal transplantation using bulk TCR-beta CDR3 sequencing. Samples from a few later patients were sequenced in-house on an Illumina MiSeq with MiXCR processing rather than by the commercial service. Donor T cell macrochimerism was defined as a peak of at least 4% donor T cells among recipient peripheral blood mononuclear cells. Alloreactive clones were identified by sequencing pre-transplant mixed lymphocyte reaction products and comparing them with unstimulated pre-transplant donor and recipient T cells. Every recipient was given anti-thymocyte globulin induction, then maintenance tacrolimus and steroids for 2 to 3 years. The cohort enrolled about two dozen intestinal transplant recipients including one retransplant, and 3 patients lacking pretransplant specimens were excluded.

Paper-wide results and their limitations: Peak levels of circulating GvH clones were associated with declines in HvG clones early after transplant. GvH clones were detected in recipient bone marrow, and some appeared earlier in ileal mucosa or blood, consistent with an intestinal mucosal origin. Patients with donor T cell macrochimerism had high GvH to HvG T cell clonal ratios in their allografts. The relatively low number and heterogeneity of intestinal transplant patients limited the conclusions.

Reading the germline V gene gives CDR1 SGHRS and CDR2 YFSETQ. Trimming takes 4 bases off V and 1 base off J; junction bases not matched to a gene: 13. The CDR3 runs 17 amino acids, cysteine and phenylalanine included. The entry retains the CDR3 DNA only, 51 bases that are in frame from base 1. Blood samples were collected up to 4 times in the first month after transplant and then at least monthly when available. Remarks on this clone: Its recognized antigen is unknown. Base qualities are not at hand, and no much larger clone is one base apart.

The library was produced with the immunoSEQ multiplex PCR assay. High-throughput TCR-beta CDR3 sequencing of genomic DNA from most patients was performed by Adaptive Biotechnologies. Processing in the source paper ran as follows. Adaptive's ImmunoSEQ software supplied the TCR sequencing data for 15 to 20 patients, while MiXCR and VDJtools were used to process a few other patients. Because the origin of CDR3 nucleotide sequences shared between donor and recipient could not be assigned, those sequences were removed. To count as alloreactive, a clone needed at least 2-fold expansion over unstimulated cells and a minimum CFSE-low frequency of 0.002% (template counts) or 0.001% (read counts). Clones were considered mappable if detected in sequenced pre-transplant spleen, lymph node, or MLR CFSE-low populations of the donor or recipient. The cumulative frequency of alloreactive clones was calculated as a percentage of all sequences, weighted by copy number. TCRdb took over this immuneACCESS table, retaining in-frame rearrangements with V and J assigned. Such tables are incomplete; in checked studies, under half of the missing clones stem from an unresolved V gene, and the remainder is unexplained. From that table come the V and J calls and clone size; the DNA was used to work out D and trimming. The sample table holds roughly 62,000 clones, of which around nine tenths were seen once. The ten biggest clones cover 2.5% to 3% of the sample.

This TCR derives from a human patient who received an intestinal transplant, so some T cells may come from the graft donor. Here the sequenced sample was PBMCs, taken 118 days after intestinal transplantation. This receptor chain uses TRBV5-1 and TRBJ2-5, with 7 middle bases fitting TRBD1. The bases are TGCGCCAGCAGCATCCGCCCGACGGGACAGATCCAAGAGACCCAGTACTTC. Translated, it reads CASSIRPTGQIQETQYF. With all but the CDR3 taken from the reference TRBV5-1 and TRBJ2-5 genes, the full variable domain is: KAGVTQTPRYLIKTRGQQVTLSCSPISGHRSVSWYQQTPGQGLQFLFEYFSETQRNKGNFPGRFSGRQFSNSRSEMNVSTLELGDSALYLCASSIRPTGQIQETQYFGPGTRLLVL.